The entry below describes one T cell receptor beta chain. The antigen remains unidentified. In making TCR cDNA, 5'RACE template switching added a universal primer site and UMIs to it. In TCRdb, the 5' RACE reads were re-called with MiXCR into one record per CDR3 protein. Altogether fewer than 350,000 distinct CDR3 sequences are present, 8.7% being singletons, with the ten largest covering roughly 17%. The sample comes from a study of T cells after yellow fever vaccination. Whole-study findings and limits: Contaminants from the bulk population, in the form of abundant clonotypes, could be found in FACS-sorted repertoires. Some clonotypes were seen in both the CD4 and the CD8 compartments. These made up a small share and likely arose from convergent recombination.

Looked up from germline, CDR1 is MNHNS and CDR2 is SASEGT. V was cut by 11 bases and J by 9 bases, with 23 bases left in between. The CDR3 has 15 amino acids. The origin of this receptor is a man aged 18 to 30 who received the YFV17D yellow fever vaccine. The sample consisted of PBMCs, taken on the day of the first yellow fever vaccination. This chain uses TRBV6-1 with TRBJ1-6, with D tentatively TRBD1 (5 bases). The DNA of the CDR3 is TGTGCCTCCCGTCGGGTAGTGAGGGGAGGTTCACCCCTCCACTTT. Translating gives CASRRVVRGGSPLHF.